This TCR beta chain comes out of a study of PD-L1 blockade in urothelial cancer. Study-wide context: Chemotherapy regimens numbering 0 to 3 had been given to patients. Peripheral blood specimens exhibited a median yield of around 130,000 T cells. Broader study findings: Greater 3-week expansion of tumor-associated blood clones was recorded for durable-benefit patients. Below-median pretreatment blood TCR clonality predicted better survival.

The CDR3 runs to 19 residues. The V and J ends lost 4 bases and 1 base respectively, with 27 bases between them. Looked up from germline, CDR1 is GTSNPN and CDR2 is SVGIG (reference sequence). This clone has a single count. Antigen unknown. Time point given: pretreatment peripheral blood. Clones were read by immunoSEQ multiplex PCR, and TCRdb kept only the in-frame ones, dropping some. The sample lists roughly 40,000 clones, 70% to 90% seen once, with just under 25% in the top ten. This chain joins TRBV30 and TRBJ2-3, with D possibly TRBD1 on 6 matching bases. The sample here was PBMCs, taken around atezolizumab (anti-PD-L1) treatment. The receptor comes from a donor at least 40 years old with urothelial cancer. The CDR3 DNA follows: TGTGCCTGGAAGAGATTGGGGTCCGGACAGCCCTTCCGCACAGATACGCAGTATTTT. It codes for CAWKRLGSGQPFRTDTQYF.